This entry lists 5 T cell receptor beta chains sequenced from one sample in a study of OX40 agonist ivuxolimab in advanced cancers. Library construction relied on the immunoSEQ multiplex PCR assay. As stored in TCRdb, this immuneACCESS dataset retains in-frame rearrangements with V and J assigned. A fraction of the clones does not appear; measured against another copy, unresolved V genes explain less than half of the discrepancy, and the remainder lacks a known reason. The sample yields fewer than 85,000 clones; 82% were counted once. Of the sample, approximately 5% is held by the ten largest clones. Source: CD4+ or CD8+ T cells sorted from blood, taken in a trial of the OX40 agonist ivuxolimab. The source of these receptors is an adult with an advanced solid tumor such as melanoma, head and neck, liver or kidney cancer.

In its sample, this clone was seen a few times. CDR3 in amino acids: CASTRQGNQPQHF. DNA of the CDR3: TGTGCCAGTACCCGACAGGGCAATCAGCCCCAGCATTTT. The J gene is TRBJ1-5, the V gene TRBV19; perhaps TRBD1 as D (6 bases). Germline V gene lookup returns CDR1 LNHDA and CDR2 SQIVND (reference sequence). The CDR3 totals 13 residues. V was shortened by 7 bases and J by 2 bases, with 9 bases between the two germline ends.

CDR3 DNA sequence: TGTGCCAGCAGCCCTACTTCATCCTCCCAAGAGACCCAGTACTTC. As protein: CASSPTSSSQETQYF. The chain carries TRBV14 and TRBJ2-5; unclear D gene. Germline V lookup: CDR1 SGHDN, CDR2 FVKESK. The CDR3 contains 15 residues. Trimming left V 4 bases short and J 1 base short, with 13 bases between.

The V call is TRBV27, the J call TRBJ2-5, with D possibly being TRBD2 (6 bases). The J call may be faulty, since TRBJ2-7 better matches the DNA end. The CDR3 covers 13 residues. CDR1 is MNHEY and CDR2 is SMNVEV in the germline V gene (reference sequence). The CDR3 loop is CASSRDSGFEQYF. CDR3 in DNA: TGTGCCAGCAGCCGGGACTCCGGCTTCGAGCAGTACTTC.

As to this clone: The sample has other DNA sequences that encode this CDR3 too. V and J are TRBV7-9 and TRBJ2-3; D unresolved. The CDR3 runs 12 residues. Trimming pared 0 bases from V and 4 bases from J, leaving 2 bases between. In germline, CDR1 is SEHNR, CDR2 FQNEAQ (reference sequence). The CDR3 is CASSLAADTQYF. The CDR3 DNA reads TGTGCCAGCAGCTTAGCAGCAGATACGCAGTATTTT.

CDR3 sequence: CASSKDSSYNSPLHF. CDR3 bases: TGTGCCAGCAGCAAGGACAGCTCCTATAATTCACCCCTCCACTTT. The gene calls are TRBV25-1 and TRBJ1-6; TRBD1 might be the D (6 bases). The CDR3 spans 15 residues. Germline lookup yields CDR1 MGHDK and CDR2 SYGVNS. V lost 6 bases, J lost 0 bases, and 9 bases lay in between. Filled out from reference TRBV25-1 and TRBJ1-6, the complete variable domain reads EADIYQTPRYLVIGTGKKITLECSQTMGHDKMYWYQQDPGMELHLIHYSYGVNSTEKGDLSSESTVSRIRTEHFPLTLESARPSHTSQYLCASSKDSSYNSPLHFGNGTRLTVT.